The 14 T cell receptor beta chains listed next were all sequenced from one sample in a study of OX40 agonist ivuxolimab in advanced cancers. TCRdb's copy holds only in-frame clones and misses some; the assay was immunoSEQ multiplex PCR. The repertoire holds around 84,000 clones, with approximately 90% as singletons. The sequences come from CD4+ or CD8+ T cells sorted from blood, collected in a trial of the OX40 agonist ivuxolimab. The receptors stem from an adult with an advanced solid tumor such as melanoma, head and neck, liver or kidney cancer.

The chain is built from TRBV5-4 and TRBJ1-1; possible D gene TRBD1, 6 bases. The germline V gene encodes CDR1 SGHNT and CDR2 YYREEE (reference sequence). Trimming cost V 3 bases and J 2 bases, with 14 bases left between them. The CDR3 runs 15 residues. The CDR3 DNA is TGTGCCAGCAGCTGGGGGCCAGGGGATAACACTGAAGCTTTCTTT. As protein: CASSWGPGDNTEAFF.

This clone has a single count. The chain combines TRBV2 with TRBJ2-1; D possibly matches TRBD1 or TRBD2 (5 bases each). Germline CDR1 and CDR2: SNHLY and FYNNEI. The CDR3 consists of 14 residues. The ends were cut back, 3 bases at V and 6 bases at J, with 12 bases in the middle. DNA of the CDR3: TGTGCCAGCAGTGACTGGGACGGACTCAATGAGCAGTTCTTC. Its protein is CASSDWDGLNEQFF.

V usage is TRBV6-6 and J usage is TRBJ1-2; D gene ambiguous. The CDR3 consists of 12 residues. The V gene lost 1 base and the J gene lost 7 bases, with 7 bases spanning the gap. Germline V gene data show CDR1 as MNHNY and CDR2 as SVGAGI (reference sequence). The CDR3 reads CASSYWAGGYTF. For the CDR3, the DNA is TGTGCCAGCAGTTACTGGGCGGGTGGCTACACCTTC.

The chain uses TRBV2 and TRBJ2-5; D unresolved. Germline assignment: CDR1 SNHLY and CDR2 FYNNEI. This CDR3 spans 12 amino acids. Deletions cut 7 bases from V and 2 bases from J, with 8 bases between. CDR3 protein: CASMAGQETQYF. CDR3 in DNA: TGTGCCAGCATGGCCGGACAAGAGACCCAGTACTTC.

V and J are TRBV9 and TRBJ2-7; 8 nucleotides line up with TRBD1. Germline CDR1 is SGDLS and CDR2 is YYNGEE. V dropped 3 bases and J dropped 4; count of bases not matched to a gene: 6. This CDR3 region has 14 residues. CDR3 DNA sequence: TGTGCCAGCAGCGCCGGGACAGGCCGGTACGAGCAGTACTTC. Its translation: CASSAGTGRYEQYF.

This clone was picked up one time. The chain is built from TRBV7-8 and TRBJ1-5; 10 bases fit TRBD1. The CDR3 has 17 residues. Trimming at V came to 6 bases and at J to 1 base, leaving 9 bases not matched to a gene. Germline CDR1 SGHVS, CDR2 FQNEAQ. Here the CDR3 DNA reads TGTGCCAGCAGACGGGACAGGGGACCGATCAGCAATCAGCCCCAGCATTTT. It translates to CASRRDRGPISNQPQHF.

The CDR3 is CASSGETHGYTF. The CDR3, as DNA: TGTGCCAGCAGCGGAGAGACCCATGGCTACACCTTC. The chain joins TRBV7-8 to TRBJ1-2; no definite D call. The germline V gene encodes CDR1 SGHVS and CDR2 FQNEAQ. The CDR3 consists of 12 residues. V was trimmed by 5 bases and J by 6 bases, leaving 10 bases between them.

The chain links TRBV4-1 to TRBJ2-7; 7 positions agree with TRBD1. Germline loops: CDR1 MGHRA, CDR2 YSYEKL. V was pared by 0 bases and J by 2 bases, with 1 base of the junction left unmatched. The CDR3 contains 14 residues. The CDR3 sequence: CASSQEQGAYEQYF. The DNA for the CDR3 is TGCGCCAGCAGCCAAGAGCAGGGGGCCTACGAGCAGTACTTC.

This chain uses TRBV4-1 with TRBJ2-3; TRBD2 matches 11 bases. CDR3 length: 16 residues. Germline V gene lookup returns CDR1 MGHRA and CDR2 YSYEKL. The V and J ends lost 2 bases and 7 bases, in that order; junction bases with no gene match: 8. CDR3 in DNA: TGCGCCAGCAGCCAAATAGCGGGGGGGCCAGGGAATACGCAGTATTTT. Its translation is CASSQIAGGPGNTQYF.

In its sample, this clone was seen once. The chain couples TRBV6-5 to TRBJ2-3; a weak D match, TRBD2 (6 bases). CDR3 length: 16 amino acids. The germline V gene has CDR1 MNHEY and CDR2 SVGAGI. V lost 4 bases to trimming and J lost 2 bases, with 16 bases between them. CDR3 sequence (DNA): TGTGCCAGCAGTTCCCTCGGGGACTTAAACACAGATACGCAGTATTTT. This sequence encodes CASSSLGDLNTDTQYF.

The chain couples TRBV5-6 to TRBJ2-1, with 12 positions matching TRBD2. J lost 7 bases, V lost 2 bases, and 7 bases had no gene match. Germline assignment: CDR1 SGHDT and CDR2 YYEEEE. The CDR3 is 16 amino acids. The CDR3 nucleotides read TGTGCCAGCAGCTTACCTTGGACTAGCGGGAAAAATGAGCAGTTCTTC. It translates to CASSLPWTSGKNEQFF. The full variable domain, completed using reference TRBV5-6 and TRBJ2-1, is DAGVTQSPTHLIKTRGQQVTLRCSPKSGHDTVSWYQQALGQGPQFIFQYYEEEERQRGNFPDRFSGHQFPNYSSELNVNALLLGDSALYLCASSLPWTSGKNEQFFGPGTRLTVL.

The rearrangement links TRBV7-9 to TRBJ1-4; 9 bases fit TRBD1. The CDR3 spans 16 residues. Per the germline V gene, CDR1 is SEHNR and CDR2 is FQNEAQ (reference sequence). The trim removed 5 bases at V and 4 bases at J, leaving 8 bases unmatched. CDR3 DNA: TGTGCCAGCAGCGGACAACAGGGGGCCATTAATGAAAAACTGTTTTTT. Translating gives CASSGQQGAINEKLFF. The complete variable domain, with remaining parts taken from reference TRBV7-9 and TRBJ1-4, reads DTGVSQNPRHKITKRGQNVTFRCDPISEHNRLYWYRQTLGQGPEFLTYFQNEAQLEKSRLLSDRFSAERPKGSFSTLEIQRTEQGDSAMYLCASSGQQGAINEKLFFGSGTQLSVL.

The CDR3 reads CSAPGVQDQETQYF. The CDR3 DNA reads as TGCAGCGCCCCAGGGGTCCAGGACCAAGAGACCCAGTACTTC. V and J are TRBV29-1 and TRBJ2-5; possible D gene TRBD1, 6 bases. Trimming removed 7 bases from V and 0 bases from J, with 15 bases in between. Germline CDR1 reads SQVTM; CDR2 reads ANQGSEA. The CDR3 is made up of 14 amino acids.

The chain employs TRBV5-6 and TRBJ2-2; 9 bases map to TRBD1. This CDR3 contains 14 residues. Trimming removed 2 bases from V and 6 bases from J; junction bases left unmatched: 2. From germline, CDR1 is SGHDT and CDR2 YYEEEE. CDR3 in amino acids: CASSLGTGPGELFF. Here the CDR3 DNA reads TGTGCCAGCAGCTTAGGGACAGGGCCCGGGGAGCTGTTTTTT.